The 15 T cell receptor beta chains reported below all come from one sample, sequenced in a study of blood T cell repertoires in COVID-19. The table came from immunoSEQ multiplex PCR; TCRdb's copy has only in-frame clones and leaves some out. The table shows about 250,000 clones, with 88% occurring only once. The material sequenced was peripheral blood. The source of these receptors is a woman aged 25 to 39 with COVID-19, enrolled during active disease.

V usage is TRBV5-4 and J usage is TRBJ2-5; 9 nucleotides match TRBD2. The length of the CDR3 is 17 residues. The trim removed 2 bases at V and 4 bases at J, leaving 12 bases unmatched. Germline values: CDR1 SGHNT, CDR2 YYREEE (reference sequence). CDR3 sequence (DNA): TGTGCCAGCAGCTTCTTACCAGCGGGAGGTTACGGAGAGACCCAGTACTTC. This translates into CASSFLPAGGYGETQYF.

The V gene is TRBV5-8, the J gene TRBJ2-2; TRBD2 is a possible D gene (5 bases). CDR3 size: 15 residues. Germline lookup yields CDR1 SGHTS and CDR2 YDEGEE. V gave up 0 bases and J gave up 6 bases, with 12 bases separating them. The CDR3 sequence: CASSLGMWESGELFF. The CDR3, as DNA: TGTGCCAGCAGCTTGGGGATGTGGGAGTCCGGGGAGCTGTTTTTT.

The chain employs TRBV12-5 and TRBJ2-3; 9 bases line up with TRBD2. CDR3 size: 15 residues. The V and J ends lost 6 bases and 3 bases, in that order; junction bases with no gene match: 7. In germline, CDR1 is LGHNT, CDR2 FRNRAP. Written as DNA, the CDR3 is TGTGCTAGTGGACCGACGGGACTAGCTACAGATACGCAGTATTTT. Its translation: CASGPTGLATDTQYF.

This chain connects TRBV7-9 to TRBJ2-2; D may be TRBD2 (5 bases). The length of the CDR3 is 11 residues. The V end lost 5 bases, the J end lost 13 bases, and 11 bases lay between the germline ends. CDR1 is SEHNR, CDR2 FQNEAQ, per germline (reference sequence). This CDR3 reads CASSLNRGLFF. Here the CDR3 DNA reads TGTGCCAGCAGCCTAAATCGGGGGCTGTTTTTT.

The chain employs TRBV7-6 and TRBJ2-1, with D tentatively TRBD2 (5 bases). Germline V gives CDR1 SGHVS, CDR2 FNYEAQ. CDR3 length equals 15 residues. The V and J ends lost 5 bases and 0 bases respectively, with 11 bases between them. This CDR3 is CASSEWTGSYNEQFF. The DNA for the CDR3 is TGTGCCAGCAGCGAATGGACTGGCTCCTACAATGAGCAGTTCTTC.

V and J are TRBV7-9 and TRBJ2-7; 13 nucleotides agree with TRBD2. Germline lookup yields CDR1 SEHNR and CDR2 FQNEAQ (reference sequence). Trimming cost V 4 bases and J 2 bases; bases outside gene matches: 14. There are 19 residues in the CDR3. In DNA form, the CDR3 reads TGTGCCAGCAGCTCGGGACACGGACTAGCGGGGGAGTACACCTACGAGCAGTACTTC. Its translation is CASSSGHGLAGEYTYEQYF.

The chain has TRBV6-2 or TRBV6-3 and TRBJ2-1; TRBD2 aligns across 10 bases. The CDR3 is made up of 15 amino acids. The J segment lost 2 bases and the V segment lost 5 bases, leaving 3 bases of the junction unmatched. Germline-derived CDR1 and CDR2 are MNHEY and SVGEGT. The CDR3 region has the DNA TGTGCCAGCAGTAGCGGGGGGGCCGCCTACAATGAGCAGTTCTTC. Translation gives CASSSGGAAYNEQFF.

This chain connects TRBV29-1 to TRBJ1-3; D is ambiguous. The germline CDR1 and CDR2 sequences are SQVTM and ANQGSEA. V lost 8 bases and J lost 0, with 14 bases in between. The CDR3 has 14 amino acids. The CDR3: CSFTQRYSGNTIYF. CDR3 sequence (DNA): TGCAGCTTTACGCAGCGCTACTCTGGAAACACCATATATTTT.

The rearrangement uses TRBV18 and TRBJ2-4, with D uncertain. CDR3 length: 12 residues. V dropped 6 bases and J dropped 5 bases, with 8 bases sitting between them. Germline V gene sequence: CDR1 KGHSH, CDR2 LQKENI. DNA of the CDR3: TGTGCCAGCTCCGGGTTAGAAAACATTCAGTACTTC. Translation: CASSGLENIQYF.

This chain links TRBV19 with TRBJ2-2, with TRBD2 identical over 13 bases. Germline loops: CDR1 LNHDA, CDR2 SQIVND (reference sequence). This CDR3 has 19 amino acids. Losses at the gene ends were 4 bases for V and 3 bases for J; bases not matched to a gene: 11. The CDR3 region is CASSKSGLAGTGDTGELFF. CDR3 bases: TGTGCCAGTAGTAAATCGGGACTAGCGGGAACAGGCGACACCGGGGAGCTGTTTTTT.

V gene TRBV19 combines with J gene TRBJ1-5; D gene unclear. This CDR3 has 16 amino acids. Germline V gene lookup returns CDR1 LNHDA and CDR2 SQIVND (reference sequence). Trimming shortened V by 7 bases and J by 0 bases, and 16 bases separated the two germline ends. The CDR3 sequence is CASMMITSYSNQPQHF. The CDR3 DNA sequence: TGTGCCAGTATGATGATAACCTCCTATAGCAATCAGCCCCAGCATTTT.

The chain is built from TRBV2 and TRBJ2-1, with TRBD2 matching over 13 bases. V lost 7 bases and J lost 5; bases outside the gene matches: 8. CDR3 size: 16 residues. Germline CDR1 reads SNHLY; CDR2 reads FYNNEI. This CDR3 is CASTIWTSGGDNEQFF. Here the CDR3 DNA reads TGTGCCAGCACAATCTGGACTAGCGGGGGAGACAATGAGCAGTTCTTC.

V is TRBV3-1 (or the pseudogene TRBV3-2) and J is TRBJ2-3, with a tentative D call TRBD2 (5 bases). Per germline, CDR1 LGHDT and CDR2 YNNKEL (reference sequence). Trimming removed 3 bases from V and 1 base from J, with 5 bases in between. CDR3 length equals 13 residues. CDR3 sequence (DNA): TGTGCCAGCAGCCAGAGGGGCACAGATACGCAGTATTTT. This codes for CASSQRGTDTQYF.

The chain is built from TRBV11-2 and TRBJ2-5, with a possible D match to TRBD2 (6 bases). V was trimmed by 4 bases and J by 5 bases, leaving 8 bases between them. CDR1 is SGHAT, CDR2 FQNNGV, per germline. This CDR3 comprises 12 residues. CDR3 nucleotide sequence: TGTGCCAGCAGCTCCGGAGGGGAGACCCAGTACTTC. As protein: CASSSGGETQYF.

A single count supports this clone. The genes are TRBV15 and TRBJ2-7, with 10 bases that match TRBD2. The V gene's germline CDR1 is LNHNV and CDR2 YYDKDF (reference sequence). The CDR3 is made up of 17 amino acids. Losses at the gene ends were 3 bases for V and 6 bases for J; bases not matched to a gene: 14. The CDR3 region has the DNA TGTGCCACCAGCAGGGAACGGGACAGCGGGGGGGCGGGCGAGCAGTACTTC. Its translation: CATSRERDSGGAGEQYF.